This TCR beta chain came from a study of CD8 T cells in Susac syndrome. Overall study results and limits: In its TCR sequencing and HLA analysis, the study acknowledged that the number of individuals was relatively small.

It was with random hexamers that roughly 0.5 to 1 ug RNA was reverse transcribed. Multiplex PCR with immunoSEQ amplified the TCR beta CDR3 across 54 Vbeta and 13 Jbeta. TCRdb re-called the immunoSEQ multiplex PCR reads through MiXCR, storing one row per CDR3 protein. Of 150,000 to 180,000 distinct CDR3 sequences in the sample, over 85% are singletons; the top ten hold about 0.21%. Sequencing targeted TCR beta in blood CD8+ and CD4+ T cells. The multiple sclerosis controls consisted of treatment-naive patients with relapsing-remitting disease, either stable or active. On this clonotype itself: The antigen is not known.

The CDR3 extends over 15 amino acids. With V trimmed by 3 bases and J by 8 bases, 6 bases remained unmatched. Germline CDR1 is DFQATT and CDR2 is SNEGSKA (reference sequence). The receptor comes from a human donor with multiple sclerosis. J is TRBJ2-1 and V is TRBV20-1; 14 bases align to TRBD2. The sequencing input was CD8+ T cells from PBMCs. Written as DNA, the CDR3 is TGCAGTGCTAGGTCGACTAGCGGGGGGGCCCATGAGCAGTTCTTC. Protein product: CSARSTSGGAHEQFF.